These 32 T cell receptor beta chains originate from one sample sequenced in a study of blood T cell repertoires in COVID-19 (dated by TCRdb to the early 2020s). Libraries were prepared through the immunoSEQ multiplex PCR assay. TCRdb provides this immuneACCESS table in a form limited to in-frame rearrangements. Some clones are lacking; in checked studies, under half of them reflect an unresolved V gene, and why the rest are absent is not known. This sample comprises 360,000 or so clones, around nine tenths of them detected only once. The ten largest clones add up to 1% of the sample. The specimen was PBMCs or T cells enriched from blood (not recorded which). All receptors come from a woman in her 30s who had been exposed to COVID-19.

The chain employs TRBV12-3 or TRBV12-4 and TRBJ1-2; D is perhaps TRBD1 (6 bases). The V end lost 3 bases, the J end lost 2 bases, and 7 bases lay between the germline ends. The CDR3 contains 13 residues. The CDR3 region is CASSFGQNYGYTF. Written as DNA, the CDR3 is TGTGCCAGCAGTTTTGGACAGAACTATGGCTACACCTTC.

V usage is TRBV20-1 and J usage is TRBJ1-2; 9 bases are a match to TRBD1. The CDR3 runs to 16 residues. Germline CDR1 DFQATT, CDR2 SNEGSKA (reference sequence). V gave up 3 bases and J gave up 2 bases; unmatched junction bases: 10. CDR3 amino acids: CSASFPGTGTNYGYTF. The CDR3 coding sequence is TGCAGTGCTAGTTTCCCGGGGACAGGGACCAACTATGGCTACACCTTC.

Points on this clone: The same CDR3 is also encoded by other DNA sequences in this sample. The chain employs TRBV6-5 and TRBJ1-5; TRBD1 matches 7 bases. After removal of 6 bases from V and 6 bases from J, the junction contained 5 bases not matched to a gene. Per the germline V gene, CDR1 is MNHEY and CDR2 is SVGAGI. The CDR3 loop spans 13 amino acids. The DNA of the CDR3 is TGTGCCAGCAGCTACAGGGGAGGTCAGCCCCAGCATTTT. The encoded protein is CASSYRGGQPQHF.

V is TRBV5-5 and J is TRBJ2-3, with 14 bases that match TRBD2. This CDR3 spans 17 amino acids. From germline, CDR1 is SGHKS and CDR2 YYEKEE (reference sequence). After removal of 2 bases from V and 5 bases from J, the junction contained 7 bases not matched to a gene. The CDR3 here is CASSFPGLAGGKDTQYF. The CDR3, as DNA: TGTGCCAGCAGCTTCCCCGGACTAGCGGGAGGCAAAGATACGCAGTATTTT.

The chain recombines TRBV18 with TRBJ2-1; no clear D gene. With 6 bases removed from V and 8 bases from J, the gap between germline ends came to 11 bases. This CDR3 is 12 amino acids long. Germline assignment: CDR1 KGHSH and CDR2 LQKENI. DNA of the CDR3: TGTGCCAGCTCTCCTACCCGGGATGAGCAGTTCTTC. Translated: CASSPTRDEQFF. Combining the CDR3 with reference TRBV18 and TRBJ2-1 gives the whole variable domain NAGVMQNPRHLVRRRGQEARLRCSPMKGHSHVYWYRQLPEEGLKFMVYLQKENIIDESGMPKERFSAEFPKEGPSILRIQQVVRGDSAAYFCASSPTRDEQFFGPGTRLTVL.

This clone was counted a few times. V gene TRBV11-3 combines with J gene TRBJ2-7; TRBD1 matches 7 bases. Trimming at V came to 1 base and at J to 1 base, leaving 4 bases not matched to a gene. Germline V gene lookup returns CDR1 SGHNT and CDR2 YENEEA. The CDR3 has 15 amino acids. The CDR3 here is CASSLVGQRSYEQYF. The CDR3 nucleotides read TGTGCCAGCAGCTTAGTGGGACAGAGATCCTACGAGCAGTACTTC.

This chain connects TRBV11-1 to TRBJ1-2; D may be TRBD1 (6 bases). From germline, CDR1 is SGHAT and CDR2 FQDESV (reference sequence). With 4 bases removed from V and 8 bases from J, the gap between germline ends came to 14 bases. This CDR3 contains 13 residues. The CDR3 coding sequence is TGTGCCAGCAGCTACGACAGGCTCCTAGGCTACACCTTC. Translating it yields CASSYDRLLGYTF.

This clone has only one observation. The rearrangement links TRBV3-1 (or the pseudogene TRBV3-2) to TRBJ2-5, with TRBD1 as a possible D gene (6 bases). The ends were cut back, 0 bases at V and 5 bases at J, with 22 bases in the middle. Germline CDR1 is LGHDT and CDR2 is YNNKEL (reference sequence). The CDR3 is 18 residues long. CDR3 sequence reads: CASSQDLPQQGARETQYF. The DNA for the CDR3 is TGTGCCAGCAGCCAAGATCTCCCCCAACAGGGTGCGAGGGAGACCCAGTACTTC.

This clone came up once. V gene TRBV18 combines with J gene TRBJ2-5; the match to TRBD2 covers 7 bases. This CDR3 spans 14 amino acids. The V gene's germline CDR1 is KGHSH and CDR2 LQKENI. J was trimmed by 2 bases and V by 1 base; bases with no gene match: 1. CDR3 sequence reads: CASSPQGLQETQYF. CDR3 coding DNA: TGTGCCAGCTCACCACAGGGACTACAAGAGACCCAGTACTTC.

CDR3 bases: TGTGCCAGCAGCCTGGAGGGGACTACCTCCTACAATGAGCAGTTCTTC. The encoded protein is CASSLEGTTSYNEQFF. The rearrangement links TRBV11-3 to TRBJ2-1, with 7 bases fitting TRBD2. V gave up 5 bases and J gave up 0 bases; unmatched junction bases: 7. CDR1 is SGHNT and CDR2 is YENEEA in the germline V gene. CDR3 length equals 16 residues.

The chain is built from TRBV19 and TRBJ1-5, with 8 bases aligning to TRBD1. The ends lost 7 bases at V and 6 bases at J; junction bases unmatched: 11. CDR1 LNHDA and CDR2 SQIVND come from the germline V gene (reference sequence). The CDR3 spans 15 residues. The CDR3, as DNA: TGTGCCAGTAAAAGGACAGGGTCGGCTCCTCAGCCCCAGCATTTT. It translates to CASKRTGSAPQPQHF.

This clone showed up just once. The chain couples TRBV7-9 to TRBJ1-2; 9 positions match TRBD1. J gave up 4 bases and V 8 bases, and 8 bases lay outside the gene matches. This CDR3 comprises 14 residues. Germline CDR1 SEHNR, CDR2 FQNEAQ (reference sequence). The CDR3 region has the DNA TGTGCCAGCGGGGAACCGGGACAGGGCTATGGCTACACCTTC. This codes for CASGEPGQGYGYTF. Supplemented by reference TRBV7-9 and TRBJ1-2, the full variable domain reads DTGVSQNPRHKITKRGQNVTFRCDPISEHNRLYWYRQTLGQGPEFLTYFQNEAQLEKSRLLSDRFSAERPKGSFSTLEIQRTEQGDSAMYLCASGEPGQGYGYTFGSGTRLTVV.

The chain joins TRBV19 to TRBJ1-2, with no clear D. V was pared by 5 bases and J by 2 bases, with 6 bases between. Germline V gene lookup returns CDR1 LNHDA and CDR2 SQIVND (reference sequence). There are 12 residues in the CDR3. CDR3 amino acids: CASSAQNYGYTF. The CDR3 DNA sequence: TGTGCCAGTAGTGCACAAAACTATGGCTACACCTTC.

The gene calls are TRBV19 and TRBJ1-1, with a tentative D call TRBD1 (6 bases). The CDR3 runs to 14 residues. The germline V and J ends were trimmed by 2 bases and 1 base, with 8 bases remaining between them. In germline, CDR1 is LNHDA, CDR2 SQIVND (reference sequence). CDR3 residues: CASSIQGQNTEAFF. The CDR3 DNA sequence: TGTGCCAGTAGTATACAGGGACAGAACACTGAAGCTTTCTTT.

The rearrangement links TRBV7-2 to TRBJ1-3; 8 bases align to TRBD1. CDR3 length equals 14 residues. V lost 5 bases and J lost 7; bases outside the gene matches: 7. The germline V gene encodes CDR1 SGHTA and CDR2 FQGNSA. The DNA of the CDR3 is TGTGCCAGCAGCACCCGGACAGGGCGGAACACCATATATTTT. Its protein is CASSTRTGRNTIYF.

The CDR3 protein is CASSQDRGHGYTF. The CDR3 nucleotides are TGTGCCAGCAGCCAAGACAGGGGGCACGGCTACACCTTC. This rearrangement joins TRBV3-1 (or the pseudogene TRBV3-2) to TRBJ1-2; 8 nucleotides match TRBD1. The ends lost 0 bases at V and 8 bases at J; junction bases unmatched: 2. This CDR3 contains 13 residues. Germline V gene data show CDR1 as LGHDT and CDR2 as YNNKEL (reference sequence).

This clone has a single count. V usage is TRBV27 and J usage is TRBJ2-7, with 9 bases fitting TRBD1. CDR1 MNHEY and CDR2 SMNVEV come from the germline V gene (reference sequence). The trim removed 4 bases at V and 3 bases at J, leaving 4 bases unmatched. The CDR3 runs to 14 residues. The CDR3 here is CASSSPTGGYEQYF. The CDR3 DNA reads TGTGCCAGCAGTTCCCCGACAGGGGGCTACGAGCAGTACTTC.

This chain connects TRBV19 to TRBJ2-1, with TRBD2 identical over 13 bases. CDR1 is LNHDA and CDR2 is SQIVND in the germline V gene (reference sequence). Losses at the gene ends were 5 bases for V and 7 bases for J; bases not matched to a gene: 11. This CDR3 has 17 amino acids. CDR3: CASSSLPTSGRLNEQFF. Here the CDR3 DNA reads TGTGCCAGTAGTTCTCTCCCGACTAGCGGGAGGTTAAATGAGCAGTTCTTC.

This rearrangement joins TRBV11-2 to TRBJ2-5; no clear D. Trimming cost V 2 bases and J 2 bases, with 18 bases left between them. CDR1 and CDR2 from the germline V gene are SGHAT and FQNNGV. The CDR3 consists of 17 residues. The CDR3 bases are TGTGCCAGCAGCTTAATATGGTCAGGCGTTGCTCAAGAGACCCAGTACTTC. Its protein product is CASSLIWSGVAQETQYF. The full variable domain, its missing parts supplied by reference TRBV11-2 and TRBJ2-5, is EAGVAQSPRYKIIEKRQSVAFWCNPISGHATLYWYQQILGQGPKLLIQFQNNGVVDDSQLPKDRFSAERLKGVDSTLKIQPAKLEDSAVYLCASSLIWSGVAQETQYFGPGTRLLVL.

On this clone: The junction and the germline gene differ at one end; a read error may be behind it. V is TRBV7-7 and J is TRBJ2-5; D is perhaps TRBD1 (6 bases). This CDR3 has 13 residues. CDR1 SSHAT and CDR2 FNYEAQ come from the germline V gene (reference sequence). CDR3 nucleotide sequence: TGTGCTAGCAGCTTAGCAGGGGCCGAGACCCAGTACTTC. Translation: CASSLAGAETQYF.

The chain joins TRBV7-8 to TRBJ1-1; 8 bases match TRBD1. The CDR3 is 14 amino acids. The V gene end was trimmed by 4 bases and the J gene end by 3 bases; junction bases not matched to a gene: 4. Germline CDR1 SGHVS, CDR2 FQNEAQ. The CDR3 region is CASSSGTGDTEAFF. The CDR3 bases are TGTGCCAGCAGCTCAGGGACAGGCGACACTGAAGCTTTCTTT. Variable domain in full (rest from reference TRBV7-8 and TRBJ1-1): GAGVSQSPRYKVAKRGQDVALRCDPISGHVSLFWYQQALGQGPEFLTYFQNEAQLDKSGLPSDRFFAERPEGSVSTLKIQRTQQEDSAVYLCASSSGTGDTEAFFGQGTRLTVV.

V gene TRBV30 combines with J gene TRBJ2-5; 10 bases are shared with TRBD2. Germline V gene data show CDR1 as GTSNPN and CDR2 as SVGIG (reference sequence). The CDR3 length is 15 residues. With 0 bases clipped from V and 5 bases from J, the junction kept 6 bases outside the gene matches. CDR3 sequence reads: CAWSVAGGIMETQYF. CDR3 in DNA: TGTGCCTGGAGTGTAGCGGGAGGGATCATGGAGACCCAGTACTTC.

DNA of the CDR3: TGTGCCAGCAGCCAAGGAAGGACAGGCACTGAAGCTTTCTTT. It encodes CASSQGRTGTEAFF. The V and J genes are TRBV3-1 (or the pseudogene TRBV3-2) and TRBJ1-1; 7 positions match TRBD1. The germline gives CDR1 LGHDT, CDR2 YNNKEL (reference sequence). CDR3 size: 14 residues. Trimming at V came to 1 base and at J to 4 bases, leaving 3 bases not matched to a gene.

This clone turned up a few times. This chain connects TRBV7-3 to TRBJ1-2, with D possibly TRBD1 on 5 matching bases. CDR1 is SGHTA, CDR2 FQGTGA, per germline. The ends were cut back, 2 bases at V and 4 bases at J, with 20 bases in the middle. CDR3 length: 17 residues. DNA for the CDR3: TGTGCCAGCAGCTTAGGAGGGGACTCTCGCCGGTCCTATGGCTACACCTTC. It yields the protein CASSLGGDSRRSYGYTF.

The chain recombines TRBV7-6 with TRBJ2-2, with 14 bases matching TRBD2. The V gene end was trimmed by 5 bases and the J gene end by 1 base; junction bases not matched to a gene: 6. CDR3 length: 18 residues. Per the germline V gene, CDR1 is SGHVS and CDR2 is FNYEAQ. The CDR3 reads CASSRLAGGRGNTGELFF. The CDR3 DNA follows: TGTGCCAGCAGCAGACTAGCGGGAGGGCGAGGGAACACCGGGGAGCTGTTTTTT.

This chain connects TRBV18 to TRBJ2-5, with 9 nucleotides matching TRBD2. The germline V gene encodes CDR1 KGHSH and CDR2 LQKENI. The CDR3 sequence is 14 residues long. Unmatched junction bases numbered 6, after V lost 6 bases and J lost 4 bases. The CDR3 sequence is CASSLTSGTETQYF. The CDR3 DNA sequence: TGTGCCAGCTCCTTGACTAGCGGTACAGAGACCCAGTACTTC.

J is TRBJ1-1 and V is TRBV12-3 or TRBV12-4; D gene unclear. V dropped 3 bases and J dropped 3 bases, with 8 bases sitting between them. The CDR3 is made up of 13 amino acids. The CDR3 DNA is TGTGCCAGCAGTTTGGTCGTAGACACTGAAGCTTTCTTT. Its translation: CASSLVVDTEAFF.

The V gene is TRBV19, the J gene TRBJ1-2; a weak D match, TRBD1 (6 bases). The CDR3 has 16 residues. With 0 bases removed from V and 2 bases from J, the gap between germline ends came to 13 bases. Germline V gene lookup returns CDR1 LNHDA and CDR2 SQIVND (reference sequence). DNA of the CDR3: TGTGCCAGTAGTATAGAAATTACAGGGACAAACTATGGCTACACCTTC. Its protein is CASSIEITGTNYGYTF.

The rearrangement joins TRBV15 to TRBJ1-6; 9 nucleotides match TRBD1. The V gene's germline CDR1 is LNHNV and CDR2 YYDKDF (reference sequence). Trimming removed 3 bases from V and 6 bases from J; junction bases left unmatched: 9. The CDR3 is made up of 17 amino acids. In nucleotides, the CDR3 is TGTGCCACCAGCAGCGAGATGGGACAGGGTTCTAATTCACCCCTCCACTTT. Translating gives CATSSEMGQGSNSPLHF. Full variable domain (outside the CDR3, taken from reference TRBV15 and TRBJ1-6): DAMVIQNPRYQVTQFGKPVTLSCSQTLNHNVMYWYQQKSSQAPKLLFHYYDKDFNNEADTPDNFQSRRPNTSFCFLDIRSPGLGDTAMYLCATSSEMGQGSNSPLHFGNGTRLTVT.

V gene TRBV24-1 combines with J gene TRBJ2-5; maybe TRBD2 (7 bases). The V end lost 2 bases, the J end lost 9 bases, and 15 bases lay between the germline ends. This CDR3 contains 14 residues. Per the germline V gene, CDR1 is KGHDR and CDR2 is SFDVKD. Here the CDR3 reads CATSDSGGRLAQYF. Here the CDR3 DNA reads TGTGCCACCAGTGATTCGGGGGGCCGGTTGGCCCAGTACTTC.

The V call is TRBV5-1, the J call TRBJ2-3, with D perhaps TRBD1 (6 bases). Germline CDR1 reads SGHRS; CDR2 reads YFSETQ. CDR3 length: 12 residues. With 2 bases removed from V and 6 bases from J, the gap between germline ends came to 7 bases. The CDR3 sequence is CASSLQGDTQYF. CDR3 coding DNA: TGCGCCAGCAGCTTACAGGGTGATACGCAGTATTTT.

This chain joins TRBV13 and TRBJ2-3; weak D call: TRBD2 (5 bases). The V end lost 7 bases, the J end lost 6 bases, and 8 bases lay between the germline ends. CDR1 PRHDT and CDR2 FYEKMQ come from the germline V gene (reference sequence). The length of the CDR3 is 11 residues. Here the CDR3 reads CASTRRDTQYF. DNA for the CDR3: TGTGCCAGCACCCGGAGGGATACGCAGTATTTT.